What follows are 2 T cell receptor beta chains derived from one specimen sequenced in a study of identical twins. In TCRdb, the 5' RACE reads were re-called with MiXCR into one record per CDR3 protein. The data contain 300,000 to 400,000 distinct CDR3 sequences, 9% to 15% of them seen just once; the ten biggest clones take up around 6.9%. The data were also submitted as part of a second study, on yellow fever vaccine responses in identical twins.

The sample was CD8+ T cells sorted from blood. The receptors stem from a woman aged 18-29 years in good health.

This clonotype occurred a few times. This chain connects TRBV29-1 to TRBJ2-1; TRBD2 aligns across 11 bases. The V gene end was trimmed by 6 bases and the J gene end by 2 bases; junction bases not matched to a gene: 9. Germline V gives CDR1 SQVTM, CDR2 ANQGSEA. The CDR3 sequence is 16 residues long. The CDR3 region is CSVRGLAGGAYNEQFF. The CDR3 DNA follows: TGCAGCGTCCGAGGGCTAGCGGGGGGCGCCTACAATGAGCAGTTCTTC.

In DNA, the CDR3 is TGCAGTGCTAAAAACAGGGGTATATACGAGCAGTACGTC. The encoded protein is CSAKNRGIYEQYV. The chain has TRBV20-1 and TRBJ2-7; 7 bases match TRBD1. V was clipped by 4 bases and J by 4 bases; unmatched bases: 7. Germline CDR1 and CDR2: DFQATT and SNEGSKA (reference sequence). The length of the CDR3 is 13 residues.